This T cell receptor (beta chain) was profiled in a study of CD8 T cells in ankylosing spondylitis. Regarding the study as a whole: It appeared that ankylosing spondylitis blood was characterized by a TCR beta motif of under ten highly homologous variants. Enrichment of disease-linked clones was reportedly significant in matched ankylosing spondylitis synovial fluid. Some motif variants had been reported before (in reactive arthritis synovial fluid and blood). As for the disease-linked clones, they showed a CD8+ phenotype and occurred at relatively low frequencies in peripheral blood.

5'-RACE, quantitative and with molecular barcodes, yielded the TCR beta libraries. TCRdb itself ran the 5' RACE reads through MiXCR, one entry per CDR3 protein. There are hundreds of thousands of distinct CDR3 sequences in the sample; about 25% occur only once, and about 1% lies in the top ten. Germline V gives CDR1 SQVTM, CDR2 ANQGSEA. This CDR3 has 12 residues. On this clonotype itself: What it binds is unknown.

The specimen sequenced was blood, either unsorted or a sorted T cell fraction (not recorded which). The gene calls are TRBV29-1 and TRBJ1-1; TRBD1 is a possible D gene (5 bases). The origin of this receptor is a male donor with ankylosing spondylitis. CDR3 nucleotides: TGCAGTGTGGGGCGGATGAACACTGAAGCTTTCTTT. Translated, it gives CSVGRMNTEAFF.